This TCR beta chain was sequenced in a study of T cell responses to AZD1222 COVID-19 vaccine. Sequencing was performed with immunoSEQ multiplex PCR; in TCRdb, only in-frame clones are kept and a portion is missing. This table has about 100,000 clones, 92% appearing once. General study points: Baseline testing showed seropositivity in only six AZD1222 recipients.

As regards this clone: Antigen specificity is unknown.

The TCR originated in an adult in good health. Source: peripheral blood, taken on day 0 of AZD1222 vaccination.

CDR3 nucleotides: TGTGCCAGCAGCGTAGTCTATAGCGGTAGCTCCTACGAGCAGTACTTC. Its translation: CASSVVYSGSSYEQYF. This chain joins TRBV5-6 and TRBJ2-7, with D maybe TRBD2 (6 bases). Germline lookup yields CDR1 SGHDT and CDR2 YYEEEE. The CDR3 spans 16 residues. V lost 4 bases to trimming and J lost 0 bases, with 17 bases between them.